This TCR beta chain stems from a study of T-cell reconstitution after alpha-beta-depleted transplantation in children. Preparation of the TCRbeta library was carried out with unique molecular identifiers. TCRdb re-derived calls from the PCR reads in MiXCR, one entry per CDR3 protein. The sample gives some 500,000 distinct CDR3 sequences, approximately 20% of which show up once; 2.5% to 4% is in the top ten. The germline CDR1 and CDR2 sequences are SGHRS and YFSETQ. Deletions cut 2 bases from V and 11 bases from J, with 12 bases between. The CDR3 length is 12 residues. This receptor was taken from a human donor who donated a stem cell graft to a child with acute lymphoblastic leukemia. The sequencing used PBMCs from the stem cell graft donor, collected from the stem cell graft. This sequence joins TRBV5-1 and TRBJ2-3; D unresolved. The CDR3 DNA reads TGCGCCAGCAGCTTTACTTCGGGCGAGCAGTATTTT. It translates to CASSFTSGEQYF.